This T cell receptor beta chain stems from a study of T cells of healthy individuals. TCRdb reprocessed the 5' RACE reads with MiXCR, giving one entry per CDR3 protein. Of around 83,000 distinct CDR3 sequences in the sample, approximately 5.4% are singletons; the top ten hold 7.5% to 8%. Ten or more counts support this clonotype. This receptor was identified in a female donor in good health.

Here the CDR3 DNA reads TGCAGCGTTGAAGCCCCTGACAGGGAAACCTACAATGAGCAGTTCTTC. As protein: CSVEAPDRETYNEQFF. The chain employs TRBV29-1 and TRBJ2-1, with TRBD1 matching 7 bases. This CDR3 region has 16 residues. Germline V gene sequence: CDR1 SQVTM, CDR2 ANQGSEA. V lost 1 base to trimming and J lost 2 bases; unmatched junction nucleotides: 8.